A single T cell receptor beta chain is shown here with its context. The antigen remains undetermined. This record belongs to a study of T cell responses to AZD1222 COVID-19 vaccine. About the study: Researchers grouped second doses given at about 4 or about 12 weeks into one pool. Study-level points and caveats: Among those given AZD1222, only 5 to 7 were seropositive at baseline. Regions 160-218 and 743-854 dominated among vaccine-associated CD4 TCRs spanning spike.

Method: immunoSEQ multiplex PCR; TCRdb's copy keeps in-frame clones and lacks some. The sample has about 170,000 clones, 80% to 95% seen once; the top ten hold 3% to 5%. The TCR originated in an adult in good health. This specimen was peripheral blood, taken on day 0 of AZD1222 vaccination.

CDR3 protein: CATSGQVGKQFF. CDR3 nucleotide sequence: TGTGCCACCAGTGGTCAGGTAGGTAAGCAGTTCTTC. V is TRBV24-1 and J is TRBJ2-1, with D uncertain. Germline V CDR1 and CDR2: KGHDR, SFDVKD. V shed 5 bases and J shed 11 bases, with 12 bases lying between them. This CDR3 spans 12 amino acids.